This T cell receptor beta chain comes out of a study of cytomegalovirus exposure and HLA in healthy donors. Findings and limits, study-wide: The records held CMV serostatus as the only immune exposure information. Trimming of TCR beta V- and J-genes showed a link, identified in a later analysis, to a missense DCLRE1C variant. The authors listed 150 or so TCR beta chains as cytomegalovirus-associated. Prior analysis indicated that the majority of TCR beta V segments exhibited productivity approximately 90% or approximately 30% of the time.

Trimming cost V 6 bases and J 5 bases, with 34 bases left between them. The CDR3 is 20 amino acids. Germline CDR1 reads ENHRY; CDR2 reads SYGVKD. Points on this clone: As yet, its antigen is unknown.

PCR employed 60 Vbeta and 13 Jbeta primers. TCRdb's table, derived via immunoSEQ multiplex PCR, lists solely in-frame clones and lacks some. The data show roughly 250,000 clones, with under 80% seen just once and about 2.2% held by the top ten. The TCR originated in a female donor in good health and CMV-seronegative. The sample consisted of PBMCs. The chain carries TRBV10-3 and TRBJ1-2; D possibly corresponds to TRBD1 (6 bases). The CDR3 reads CAISVGPLHGRVQGWYGYTF. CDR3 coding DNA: TGTGCCATCAGCGTGGGCCCGTTGCATGGACGGGTGCAGGGGTGGTATGGCTACACCTTC.